A selection of T cell receptor beta chains follows, all from one sample in a study of siplizumab effects on memory and regulatory T cells. This table comes from immunoSEQ multiplex PCR, and its TCRdb copy is limited to in-frame clones, with some not included. Altogether some 96,000 clones are present, about 91% being singletons, with the ten largest covering over 0.12%. Sequencing was carried out using CD4+ T cells sorted from blood. The receptors were gathered from a human donor in good health. Both conserved end residues are trimmed from each CDR3.

J,V,CDR3
TRBJ2-2,TRBV9,ASSPQLATGELF
TRBJ2-5,TRBV11-2,ASSSRVTGGVETQY
TRBJ2-5,TRBV7-3,ASSLLGQGAETQY
TRBJ1-1,TRBV7-6,ASSLVGGNTEAF
TRBJ2-3,TRBV5-1,ASSGTGLDTQY
TRBJ1-2,TRBV4-1,ASSQDGSFYGYT
TRBJ2-4,TRBV19,ATSPRETRLLSKNIQY
TRBJ2-7,TRBV18,ASSPPRKTYEQY
TRBJ1-3,TRBV18,ASSPPGNTIY
TRBJ2-5,TRBV12-5,ASGRGGKETQY
TRBJ1-1,TRBV27,ASTKTANTEVF
TRBJ1-2,TRBV18,ASSPFSGGDGYT
TRBJ1-4,TRBV18,ASSPPVLDTNEKLF
TRBJ2-6,TRBV19,ASRQSSGANVLT
TRBJ2-5,TRBV15,ATSPTGGQKETQY
TRBJ1-2,TRBV11-2,ASSSGNYGYT
TRBJ2-3,TRBV19,ASRRTGTDTQY
TRBJ2-3,TRBV9,ASSIYSGSTDTQY
TRBJ1-1,TRBV11-2,ASSNTGGWSEAF
TRBJ1-1,TRBV5-1,ASTGGARLEAF
TRBJ2-3,TRBV6-1,ASSPDRVGADTQY
TRBJ1-2,TRBV27,ASSLSHSRARDYGYT
TRBJ1-2,TRBV5-1,ASSLGDRNYT
TRBJ2-5,TRBV9,ASSVVPAGGQETQY
TRBJ2-1,TRBV6-6,ASSYANEQF
TRBJ2-5,TRBV19,ASSRRETQY
TRBJ1-2,TRBV10-3,AISDSTAANYGYT
TRBJ1-5,TRBV7-9,ASNRDSNQPQH
TRBJ2-5,TRBV4-2,ASSQEIGMTSGGSGAQY
TRBJ2-7,TRBV4-3,ASSQGAGADEQY
TRBJ2-3,TRBV9,ASSPSDTQY
TRBJ1-2,TRBV6-6,ASSHSPGGYT
TRBJ2-1,TRBV5-1,ASSSGQRVDEQF
TRBJ1-3,TRBV10-3,AIMRQGSGNTIY
TRBJ1-5,TRBV30,AWSVPPGSNQPQH
TRBJ1-4,TRBV9,ASSVLGVGALF
TRBJ1-4,TRBV30,AWSEDRGNGEKLF
TRBJ2-2,TRBV28,ASSLPGAGTGELF
TRBJ2-5,TRBV5-4,ASSFRAGATQETQY
TRBJ1-3,TRBV7-2,ASSLRGENTIY
TRBJ2-3,TRBV5-1,ASSFELAGLTDTQY
TRBJ1-4,TRBV6-5,ASSYSRGYGEKLF